Described below is a single TCR beta chain sequence and its context. A read error may explain this, as a much larger clone is one base away. In building TCR beta libraries, iRepertoire HTBI primers were used together with Arm-PCR of CDR3 regions. Each CDR3 protein gets one entry after TCRdb re-called the multiplex PCR reads with MiXCR. This table holds 450,000 or so distinct CDR3 sequences, under 25% found once. The data are from a study of regulatory T cells in long-lasting Graves disease. V lost 7 bases, J lost 6 bases, and 15 bases lay in between. The CDR3 is made up of 13 amino acids. Germline V CDR1 and CDR2: MNHEY, SVGEGT. Time point: persistent/refractory GD, antithyroid drugs over 5 years with positive TRAb. Researchers made the TCR library from RNA that was extracted from PBMCs.

The chain employs TRBV6-2 or TRBV6-3 and TRBJ1-2; the D gene is possibly TRBD1 (5 bases). The receptor was isolated from a female donor with Graves disease. The input for sequencing was peripheral blood mononuclear cells (PBMCs), taken when the disease was refractory, from a patient treated with antithyroid drugs. DNA for the CDR3: TGTGCCAGCATAACGAGGGACCGCGATGGCTACACCTTC. Translation gives CASITRDRDGYTF.